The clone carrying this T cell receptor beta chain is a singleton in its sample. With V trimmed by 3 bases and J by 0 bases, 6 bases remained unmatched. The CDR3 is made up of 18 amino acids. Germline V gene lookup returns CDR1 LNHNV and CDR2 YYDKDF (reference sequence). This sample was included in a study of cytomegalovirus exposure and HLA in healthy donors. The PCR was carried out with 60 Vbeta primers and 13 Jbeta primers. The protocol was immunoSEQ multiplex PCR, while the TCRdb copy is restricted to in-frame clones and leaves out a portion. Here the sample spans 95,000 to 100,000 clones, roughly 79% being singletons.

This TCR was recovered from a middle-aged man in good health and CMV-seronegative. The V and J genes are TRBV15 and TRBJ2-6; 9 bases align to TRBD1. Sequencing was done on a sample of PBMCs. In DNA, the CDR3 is TGTGCCACCAGCAGCCCTGGACAGGGGCGCTCTGGGGCCAACGTCCTGACTTTC. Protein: CATSSPGQGRSGANVLTF.